The source of this TCR beta chain is a study of blood T cells in healthy people across ages. This clonotype appeared many times. What it binds is not known. V was cut by 5 bases and J by 4 bases, with 12 bases left in between. Germline-derived CDR1 and CDR2 are MNHEY and SMNVEV (reference sequence). The CDR3 is made up of 13 amino acids. Next came a second PCR, run for about 6 to 11 cycles, which used a sample-barcoded 5' primer along with a J-beta primer mix. TCRdb recomputed calls from the 5' RACE reads with MiXCR, one row per CDR3 protein. The sample shows about 840,000 distinct CDR3 sequences, about 29% of them seen only once. Study results and limitations: Older age coincided with a roughly linear decline in TCR beta diversity per million T cells.

The sample was also linked to a second study, of T cells of mothers and their children.

The receptor was isolated from a woman aged 35 to 49 in good health. This chain links TRBV27 with TRBJ2-7; D unresolved. The sample comprised blood. Written as DNA, the CDR3 is TGTGCCAGCAGTCGGGCCAAACAGTACGAGCAGTACTTC. It yields the protein CASSRAKQYEQYF.